The present T cell receptor beta chain was sequenced within a study of T cell responses to AZD1222 COVID-19 vaccine (dated by TCRdb to about 2021). For the study in its entirety: Because spike-specific TCR depth and breadth did not differ between the two schedules, AZD1222 recipients who got a second dose at roughly 4 weeks were pooled with those who got a second dose at roughly 12 weeks. A total of over 230 trial participants underwent TCR sequencing, of whom about 200 had received two doses of AZD1222 and approximately 26 had received two doses of the MenACWY control vaccine. Trial participants were enrolled into age subgroups of 18-55, 56-69 and 70-plus years, which contained 148, 28 and 57 TCR-sequenced participants, respectively. The full study reports these points: Because no day 14 peak-response samples were available, repertoires were characterized only after the peak T cell response. Most participants were white British and females outnumbered males, and the authors suggested that clonal diversity may have been underestimated. The whole spike protein was spanned by vaccine-associated CD4 TCRs, and dominant responses were seen in regions 160-218 and 743-854. Conclusions about previously exposed vaccinees are limited because only a handful of AZD1222 recipients were SARS-CoV-2 seropositive at baseline. Spike-specific TCR breadth and depth rose significantly after two AZD1222 doses compared with day 0 and with MenACWY recipients. Epitopes outside the regions mutated in the B.1.351 and B.1.1.7 variants were reportedly recognized by nearly half of the unique spike-specific TCRs. In the small 56-69-year group, the increase in depth fell short of significance, most likely because of low power.

Worth noting for this clone: Its binding antigen is unknown. The sample holds no much larger clone one base away, and base qualities are not on file.

The CDR3 regions of human TCRbeta chains were analyzed by immunosequencing. The study's processing was this. TCRs in the repertoires were compared against a reference library of SARS-CoV-2-specific TCRs that had been generated with the MIRA antigen-specificity platform. Breadth was defined as the fraction of unique TCRs that were SARS-CoV-2-associated, and depth was defined as the fraction of total T cells that were SARS-CoV-2-associated. Using the MIRA data, each spike-specific TCR was assigned both to the spike region to which the TCR was reactive and to a CD4 or CD8 class. Log10-transformed breadth and depth values were compared by one-way ANOVA with Sidak's multiple comparisons tests. TCRdb's version of the immuneACCESS table is confined to in-frame rearrangements and falls short of the full clone set. An unresolved V gene accounts for under half of the shortfall where checked; the remainder is of unknown origin. V and J calls and clone size are given by that table; D and trimming were obtained from the DNA. This sample lists over 130,000 clones; 93% were detected once. The leading ten clones occupy around 5.4% of the sample.

This specimen's time point label, interpreted: baseline before first vaccination. The vaccinee samples were drawn from two UK trials, COV001 and COV002, one of which was a single-blind randomized controlled phase 2/3 trial testing AZD1222 (ChAdOx1 nCoV-19) in healthy adults. For TCRbeta chain sequencing, PBMC samples from trial participants were taken at day 0 and at day 28 after the second dose. The receptor was derived from an adult in good health. The sample was peripheral blood, taken on day 0 of AZD1222 vaccination.

This receptor has the CDR3 CASSRRGNEQYF. The DNA sequence is given as TGTGCCAGCTCACGGCGAGGGAACGAGCAGTACTTC. The chain is assembled from TRBV18 and TRBJ2-7; the D gene is perhaps TRBD2, from 5 matching bases. Relative to germline, V is 4 bases shorter and J is 5 bases shorter, with 9 bases between their ends. The CDR3 runs 12 residues from the cysteine to the phenylalanine. Left in the record is the CDR3 DNA by itself, 36 bases read in frame from the first base. The CDR1 and CDR2 encoded by the germline V gene are KGHSH and LQKENI.